This entry concerns a single T cell receptor (beta chain). Its antigen is still unknown. TCRdb called the reads again in MiXCR, with one record for every CDR3 protein. Of about 920,000 distinct CDR3 sequences listed, less than 35% are singletons. The data were obtained in a study of T cell repertoires in cytomegalovirus infection. About the research overall: Selected CMV epitopes included recently identified HLA-C-restricted ones as well as well-studied HLA-B-restricted ones. Indicated by public TCR beta signatures were CMV infection and matching HLA type. General observations from the study: Dominating the ex vivo response were TCR beta clonotypes that were CMV-specific and HLA-C-restricted. People with CMV and the relevant HLA were identified by cumulative public TCR beta family frequency.

The receptor was isolated from a human donor in good health (CMV status not recorded). Some clones in this sample may be carry-over from other donors' samples. Sequencing was performed on cultured CD8+ T cells from PBMCs, taken from culture after CMV antigen stimulation.

CDR3 sequence (DNA): TGTGCCAGCAGTTACCTAGACAAGCCCTACCCTGGGGCCAACGTCCTGACTTTC. Protein sequence: CASSYLDKPYPGANVLTF. V is TRBV6-1 and J is TRBJ2-6; D call uncertain. V was pared by 5 bases and J by 2 bases, with 19 bases between. Germline CDR1 MNHNS, CDR2 SASEGT. The CDR3 sequence is 18 residues long.